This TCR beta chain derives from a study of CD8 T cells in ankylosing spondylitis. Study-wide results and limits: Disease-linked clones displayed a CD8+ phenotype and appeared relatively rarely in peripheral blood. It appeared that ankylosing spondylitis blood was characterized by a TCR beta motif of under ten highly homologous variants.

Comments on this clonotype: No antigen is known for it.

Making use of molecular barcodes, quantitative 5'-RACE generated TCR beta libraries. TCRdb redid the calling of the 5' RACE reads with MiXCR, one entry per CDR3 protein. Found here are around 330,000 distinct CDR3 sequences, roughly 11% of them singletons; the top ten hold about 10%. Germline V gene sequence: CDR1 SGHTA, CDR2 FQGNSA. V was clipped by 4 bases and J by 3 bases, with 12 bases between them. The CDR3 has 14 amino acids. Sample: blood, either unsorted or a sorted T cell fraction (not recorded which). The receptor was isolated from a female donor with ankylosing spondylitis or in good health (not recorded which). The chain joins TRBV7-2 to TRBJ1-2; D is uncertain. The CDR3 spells CASSSLGFYYGYTF. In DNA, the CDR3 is TGTGCCAGCAGCTCTCTGGGTTTCTACTATGGCTACACCTTC.